This T cell receptor (beta chain) was identified in a study of blood T cell repertoires in COVID-19 (dated by TCRdb to 2018 to 2020). Notes on the research overall: The collaborator samples originated in the United States, Italy and Spain and spanned the acute and convalescent phases of COVID-19. A de-identified subject ID, COVID-19 status, age in years and sex were almost always included in the sample metadata. Samples came from the ongoing ImmuneRACE study (first 160 participants) plus 1,254 subjects from 6 global collaborators. The prospective study material was composed of cDNA or gDNA derived from T cells, B-cell-depleted T cells, or PBMCs. A freely available public database, intended as a resource for researchers studying the immune response to SARS-CoV-2, is where the repertoires were released. Subjects who had been exposed to COVID-19, were actively infected with it, or had recovered from it provided the deeply sampled blood TCRbeta repertoires that made up the dataset. Where available, HLA class I and class II types were taken from metadata supplied by the sample provider and were not determined by assay-based typing.

The CDR3 measures 14 amino acids from cysteine to phenylalanine. Only the CDR3 part of the read is kept: 42 bases, read in frame from the first base. The junction shows trimming of 8 bases on V and 15 bases on J, and the gene matches do not reach 18 bases of it. CDR1 and CDR2, looked up from the germline V gene, are MNHEY and SVGAGI. Results and caveats for the whole study, not just this receptor: The quantity of clinical and demographic metadata differed by source and by participant and was supplied without curation.

About this clone itself: No antigen is known for it. No clone much larger than this one lies a single base away; base qualities are absent.

TCRbeta CDR3 regions were amplified from genomic DNA by means of the immunoSEQ Assay, a bias-controlled multiplex PCR. The published analysis was carried out like this. Nucleated cell counts per sample were estimated from amplification of reference gene primers within the assay. Sequence reads were collapsed and filtered to measure the absolute abundance of every unique TCRbeta CDR3 rearrangement. For each sample, productive Simpson clonality was calculated by taking the square root of Simpson's diversity index across productive rearrangements. TCRdb provides this immuneACCESS table in a form limited to in-frame rearrangements. Some clones are lacking; in checked studies, under half of them reflect an unresolved V gene, and why the rest are absent is not known. V and J calls plus clone size are reproduced from that table; the DNA served to infer D and trimming. The sample has fewer than 120,000 clones on record, nearly 90% of them singletons. Roughly 5% of the sample lies in the top ten.

Each collaborating institution followed its own protocols to collect whole blood in K2EDTA tubes. For TCRbeta analysis, collaborators shipped samples as frozen whole blood, isolated PBMCs, or DNA extracted from either of those sample types. The clonotype comes from a human donor in a cohort sampled during active COVID-19. Sample: peripheral blood. This chain joins TRBV6-5 to TRBJ2-1; a stretch of 8 junction bases matches TRBD2. The nucleotide sequence reads as follows: TGTGCCAGCGCCGATGGGGGTAGCGGGGTAGTACGGTTCTTC. Translated, it gives CASADGGSGVVRFF.